Included here is one T cell receptor beta chain sequence, with context. The junction had 11 bases not matched to a gene; V was cut back by 4 bases and J by 5 bases. The CDR3 has 18 residues. CDR1 and CDR2 (germline): SGHRS, YFSETQ. RNA extraction was followed by reverse transcription into cDNA, which acted as the sequencing template. Clones were sequenced by immunoSEQ multiplex PCR, and TCRdb holds only the in-frame ones, with some missing. The sample carries about 190,000 clones, roughly three fifths recorded once. This specimen belongs to a study of CD8+ T cells in alopecia areata. Treatment of the sample: oral pan-JAK inhibitor, 5-10 mg twice daily.

The receptor's source is a human donor with alopecia areata. The sequencing used CD4+ T cells sorted from blood, collected at week 4, from a patient treated with tofacitinib. The J gene is TRBJ2-1, the V gene TRBV5-1; 14 positions match TRBD2. CDR3 amino acids: CASSPMGTSGSSHNEQFF. Here the CDR3 DNA reads TGCGCCAGCAGCCCGATGGGGACTAGCGGGAGCTCACACAATGAGCAGTTCTTC.